Each of the 12 T cell receptor beta chains below was sequenced from the same sample in a study of response to subunit inactivated influenza vaccine. TCRdb reanalysed the RT-PCR reads using MiXCR and keeps one entry per CDR3 protein. The table records 530,000 or so distinct CDR3 sequences, 14% of them present only once. The sequencing here drew on PBMCs from blood, taken about 13 days after vaccination. The receptors originated from a man over 45 who received an inactivated influenza vaccine.

This clonotype occurred a few times. V and J are TRBV20-1 and TRBJ2-1, with 9 bases fitting TRBD2. Germline CDR1 DFQATT, CDR2 SNEGSKA (reference sequence). V lost 4 bases, J lost 9 bases, and 10 bases stayed unmatched. The CDR3 extends over 14 amino acids. The CDR3 sequence: CSATLAGVRVEQFF. The CDR3 bases are TGCAGTGCTACTTTAGCGGGAGTCAGGGTTGAGCAGTTCTTC.

The sample holds many counts of this clonotype. The rearrangement uses TRBV20-1 and TRBJ1-5; D may be TRBD1 (5 bases). The CDR3 is 15 amino acids. Germline V gene sequence: CDR1 DFQATT, CDR2 SNEGSKA (reference sequence). V dropped 2 bases and J dropped 4 bases, with 15 bases sitting between them. CDR3 sequence reads: CSARPQGTGNQPQHF. The CDR3 region has the DNA TGCAGTGCTAGACCGCAAGGGACCGGTAATCAGCCCCAGCATTTT.

This clonotype appeared a few times. The J gene is TRBJ2-5, the V gene TRBV7-2, with 10 bases that match TRBD2. Looked up from germline, CDR1 is SGHTA and CDR2 is FQGNSA. After removal of 0 bases from V and 5 bases from J, the junction contained 3 bases not matched to a gene. CDR3 length: 15 residues. The CDR3 region is CASSLALAGVETQYF. In nucleotides, the CDR3 is TGTGCCAGCAGCTTAGCGCTAGCGGGGGTGGAGACCCAGTACTTC.

This clonotype came up many times. The chain uses TRBV5-1 and TRBJ2-5, with TRBD2 identical over 7 bases. This CDR3 spans 16 amino acids. Per germline, CDR1 SGHRS and CDR2 YFSETQ. Trimming took 0 bases from V and 5 from J; bases not matched to a gene: 10. The CDR3 region has the DNA TGCGCCAGCAGCTTGGGTCGAATAGCGGGTGGCGAGACCCAGTACTTC. Its protein is CASSLGRIAGGETQYF. The full variable domain, completed using reference TRBV5-1 and TRBJ2-5, is KAGVTQTPRYLIKTRGQQVTLSCSPISGHRSVSWYQQTPGQGLQFLFEYFSETQRNKGNFPGRFSGRQFSNSRSEMNVSTLELGDSALYLCASSLGRIAGGETQYFGPGTRLLVL.

This clonotype showed up many times. The chain recombines TRBV5-1 with TRBJ2-7; unclear D gene. The length of the CDR3 is 13 residues. With 0 bases removed from V and 3 bases from J, the gap between germline ends came to 7 bases. Germline V lookup: CDR1 SGHRS, CDR2 YFSETQ. DNA of the CDR3: TGCGCCAGCAGCTTGGACGGCTACTACGAGCAGTACTTC. It is translated as CASSLDGYYEQYF.

This clonotype has just a few counts. The chain uses TRBV5-1 and TRBJ1-1; no clear D gene. The CDR3 runs to 14 residues. V was pared by 4 bases and J by 0 bases, with 10 bases between. Germline V gene sequence: CDR1 SGHRS, CDR2 YFSETQ. DNA of the CDR3: TGCGCCAGCAGCCCCCGCTCTGTGAACACTGAAGCTTTCTTT. Translating gives CASSPRSVNTEAFF.

This clonotype was found a few times. The V call is TRBV4-3, the J call TRBJ2-5; D perhaps matches TRBD1 (5 bases). The germline V gene has CDR1 LGHNA and CDR2 YSLEER. Trimming shortened V by 0 bases and J by 2 bases, and 13 bases separated the two germline ends. CDR3 length equals 16 residues. CDR3 DNA sequence: TGCGCCAGCAGCCAAGATGTTAGACAGAAACAAGAGACCCAGTACTTC. It is translated as CASSQDVRQKQETQYF.

This clonotype was counted a few times. The gene calls are TRBV7-8 and TRBJ2-1, with D unclear. From germline, CDR1 is SGHVS and CDR2 FQNEAQ. Between the trimmed V and J ends, which lost 1 base and 0 bases, there was a span of 7 bases. The length of the CDR3 is 15 residues. For the CDR3, the DNA is TGTGCCAGCAGCTTAGGGATCAGCTCCTACAATGAGCAGTTCTTC. Residues: CASSLGISSYNEQFF.

This clonotype showed up just a few times. The chain recombines TRBV18 with TRBJ2-1; TRBD2 matches at 10 bases. Germline V CDR1 and CDR2: KGHSH, LQKENI. The CDR3 loop spans 17 amino acids. V gave up 4 bases and J gave up 0 bases; unmatched junction bases: 6. This CDR3 reads CASSRTSGPSSYNEQFF. The CDR3 DNA sequence: TGTGCCAGCTCACGGACTAGCGGACCGAGCTCCTACAATGAGCAGTTCTTC.

In this sample, this clonotype turned up a few times. The chain employs TRBV6-5 and TRBJ1-2; TRBD1 matches 8 bases. V lost 2 bases and J lost 5; bases outside the gene matches: 4. This CDR3 comprises 14 residues. Germline V gene lookup returns CDR1 MNHEY and CDR2 SVGAGI. The CDR3 DNA is TGTGCCAGCAGTTACCCGACAGGGGATTATGGCTACACCTTC. It is translated as CASSYPTGDYGYTF.

V is TRBV27 and J is TRBJ2-7; 10 bases are a match to TRBD2. Trimming cost V 2 bases and J 5 bases; bases outside gene matches: 9. Germline V gives CDR1 MNHEY, CDR2 SMNVEV (reference sequence). The CDR3 contains 16 residues. The CDR3 DNA reads TGTGCCAGCAGTTTAAGGTTTACTAGCGGGACCCACGAGCAGTACTTC. This codes for CASSLRFTSGTHEQYF.

This clonotype was seen a handful of times. The chain joins TRBV5-1 to TRBJ2-5; D is perhaps TRBD1 or TRBD2 (6 bases each). The CDR3 loop spans 16 amino acids. The V end lost 0 bases, the J end lost 7 bases, and 19 bases lay between the germline ends. Germline loops: CDR1 SGHRS, CDR2 YFSETQ. The CDR3 loop reads CASSLDPGGPKGTQYF. Written as DNA, the CDR3 is TGCGCCAGCAGCTTGGACCCCGGGGGCCCTAAGGGGACCCAGTACTTC.